These 23 T cell receptor beta chains originate from one sample sequenced in a study of tumor-infiltrating lymphocytes in primary liver carcinoma. Unsorted bulk tissue of about 17-32 mg yielded co-extracted RNA and DNA. Synthesis of TCR beta cDNA was carried out from approximately 470 ng total RNA with a constant-region primer. Three rounds of nested multiplex PCR with slightly modified ARM-PCR produced TCR beta libraries. TRBV1-TRBV30 forward primers paired with a C-beta reverse primer were used in the first two PCR rounds, which ran roughly 9 cycles each. TCRdb used MiXCR to reprocess the multiplex PCR reads, holding one entry per CDR3 protein. The profile shows roughly 57,000 distinct CDR3 sequences, 65% to 80% of them singletons. Specimen: liver tumor tissue from sampling region 2. Subset noted: tumor region T2, inferior pole. The receptors originated from a man in his forties with primary liver carcinoma and hepatitis B virus infection.

As regards this clonotype: This likely comes from a read error, as the CDR3 has no conserved phenylalanine or tryptophan at its end. V is TRBV12-3 or TRBV12-4 and J is TRBJ2-7, with TRBD1 matching 9 bases. With V trimmed by 5 bases and J by 2 bases, 7 bases remained unmatched. The CDR3 consists of 15 residues. In DNA, the CDR3 is TGTGCCAGCAGTATGGAGACAGGGGGGCCCTACGAGCAGTACCTC. Encoded protein: CASSMETGGPYEQYL.

In regard to this clonotype: The CDR3 does not close with the conserved phenylalanine or tryptophan, likely indicating a read error. V is TRBV4-1 and J is TRBJ2-5; 12 bases match TRBD2. Per the germline V gene, CDR1 is MGHRA and CDR2 is YSYEKL. The CDR3 sequence is 17 residues long. V shed 6 bases, J shed 4 bases, and the junction held 12 bases outside the gene matches. The CDR3 DNA follows: TGCGCCAGCAGTCGCCAAGGACTAGCGGGACTCTCAGAGACCCAGTACCTA. Its translation: CASSRQGLAGLSETQYL.

As for this clonotype: An end of the junction does not agree with germline; a read error may underlie this. The gene calls are TRBV4-2 and TRBJ2-3; 10 positions agree with TRBD2. The CDR3 totals 18 residues. CDR1 is LGHNA, CDR2 YNFKEQ, per germline. The chain's CDR3 is CASTQVALLAGATDTQYF. The CDR3 nucleotides read TGTGCCAGCACTCAAGTGGCGCTTCTAGCGGGAGCGACAGATACACAGTATTTT.

The chain recombines TRBV4-3 with TRBJ1-2; TRBD1 aligns across 7 bases. This CDR3 comprises 15 residues. Germline values: CDR1 LGHNA, CDR2 YSLEER. The V gene end was trimmed by 10 bases and the J gene end by 4 bases; junction bases not matched to a gene: 15. In DNA, the CDR3 is TGCGCCAACAACCAAGTAGCCGGGACAGCCTATGGCTACACCTTC. This sequence encodes CANNQVAGTAYGYTF.

Points on this clonotype: As the CDR3 is not closed by the conserved phenylalanine or tryptophan, this likely results from a read error. The CDR3 loop is CASSYVPLLDTQYY. The CDR3 DNA is TGCGCCAGCAGCTATGTCCCTCTATTAGATACGCAGTATTAT. The chain joins TRBV5-1 to TRBJ2-3; no reliable D call. CDR1 SGHRS and CDR2 YFSETQ come from the germline V gene. There are 14 residues in the CDR3. V was pared by 3 bases and J by 5 bases, with 13 bases between.

This clonotype was recorded a few times. This is likely a read error, given that the CDR3 carries no conserved phenylalanine or tryptophan at its end. The V call is TRBV6-6, the J call TRBJ1-4; no reliable D call. Germline V gene lookup returns CDR1 MNHNY and CDR2 SVGAGI (reference sequence). CDR3 length: 14 amino acids. CDR3 DNA: TGTGCCAGCAGTCCAAACCCAACTAACGAAAAACTGTTTTCT. It specifies CASSPNPTNEKLFS.

This clonotype was seen only a few times. One junction end does not reproduce the germline sequence, and a read error may be involved. The V call is TRBV14, the J call TRBJ1-1, with a tentative D call TRBD1 (5 bases). In germline, CDR1 is SGHDN, CDR2 FVKESK. The CDR3 totals 13 residues. CDR3 sequence: CANSQGVSYKAFF. For the CDR3, the DNA is TGTGCCAACAGCCAAGGGGTTTCCTATAAAGCTTTCTTT.

Concerning this clonotype itself: Compared with germline, one end of the junction differs, possibly owing to a read error. The genes are TRBV4-2 and TRBJ2-7; 9 bases fit TRBD1. From germline, CDR1 is LGHNA and CDR2 YNFKEQ. There are 16 residues in the CDR3. Written as DNA, the CDR3 is TGTGTCAGCAGTCAAGGGCCCCCCGGGACAGGGTACGAGCAGTACTTC. The encoded protein is CVSSQGPPGTGYEQYF.

The genes are TRBV10-3 and TRBJ2-7, with 13 bases identical to TRBD2. The length of the CDR3 is 19 residues. From germline, CDR1 is ENHRY and CDR2 SYGVKD. Losses at the gene ends were 7 bases for V and 0 bases for J; bases not matched to a gene: 15. CDR3 coding DNA: TGTGCCATCACCAAATGTTCGGGACTAGCGGGAAGGTTCTCCTACGAGCAGTACTTC. The encoded protein is CAITKCSGLAGRFSYEQYF.

The chain combines TRBV11-2 with TRBJ1-1; D possibly corresponds to TRBD1 (5 bases). Germline V gives CDR1 SGHAT, CDR2 FQNNGV. This CDR3 has 15 residues. V dropped 5 bases and J dropped 2 bases, with 15 bases sitting between them. This chain's CDR3 is CASSTGRGRNTEAFF. The CDR3 nucleotides are TGTGCCAGCAGCACGGGGCGTGGAAGAAACACTGAAGCTTTCTTT.

About this clonotype itself: At one end, the junction sequence differs from germline, possibly due to a read error. The V gene is TRBV10-1, the J gene TRBJ2-1; 7 bases line up with TRBD2. Germline V gene sequence: CDR1 WNHNN, CDR2 SYGVQD (reference sequence). CDR3 size: 15 residues. CDR3 in amino acids: CAGSEGGSSYNDQFF. The CDR3 DNA reads TGCGCCGGCAGTGAAGGCGGGAGCTCCTACAATGATCAGTTCTTC.

This rearrangement joins TRBV5-1 to TRBJ2-7; 8 bases align to TRBD2. Germline V gene lookup returns CDR1 SGHRS and CDR2 YFSETQ. V shed 3 bases, J shed 9 bases, and the junction held 11 bases outside the gene matches. The CDR3 contains 14 residues. The CDR3 sequence: CASSSGLVNPWQYF. The DNA for the CDR3 is TGCGCCAGCAGCTCGGGACTAGTTAACCCGTGGCAGTACTTC.

On this clonotype: A much larger clone is a single base away; this may be a read error. The chain couples TRBV11-2 to TRBJ2-1; D ambiguous. The CDR3 totals 14 residues. Germline CDR1 and CDR2: SGHAT and FQNNGV. This chain's CDR3 is CASSSDGNRNEHFF. The CDR3 nucleotides are TGTGCCAGCAGCTCTGATGGGAACCGCAATGAGCACTTCTTC.

This rearrangement joins TRBV4-1 to TRBJ2-5; 7 bases agree with TRBD1. Germline V lookup: CDR1 MGHRA, CDR2 YSYEKL. Trimming removed 1 base from V and 2 bases from J; junction bases left unmatched: 7. The CDR3 is 16 residues long. The DNA of the CDR3 is TGCGCCAGCAGCCAAGTACACAGGGGAAGTCAAGAGACCCAGTACTTC. Translated: CASSQVHRGSQETQYF.

Of note for this clonotype: Sequence at one end of the junction differs from germline and may be a read error. In nucleotides, the CDR3 is TGTGCCAGCAGGCACAGGGGGCTGAATAATTCACCTCTCCACTTT. Amino acids: CASRHRGLNNSPLHF. The chain uses TRBV6-5 and TRBJ1-6; the match to TRBD1 covers 9 bases. CDR1 and CDR2 from the germline V gene are MNHEY and SVGAGI. The CDR3 spans 15 residues.

This clonotype occurred once. The junction does not match germline at one end; this may be a read error. This chain links TRBV11-3 with TRBJ2-1; 11 nucleotides line up with TRBD2. This CDR3 region has 16 residues. The germline gives CDR1 SGHNT, CDR2 YENEEA. The CDR3 region is CASSLCIAGGRSERLF. CDR3 in DNA: TGTGCCAGCAGCTTATGTATAGCGGGAGGGCGAAGTGAGCGGTTATTC.

Comment on this clonotype: Germline and junction disagree at one end, which may indicate a read error. The chain joins TRBV11-1 to TRBJ2-4, with TRBD2 identical over 13 bases. The CDR3 runs to 17 residues. Per germline, CDR1 SGHAT and CDR2 FQDESV (reference sequence). The chain's CDR3 is CTSNFPGTSGTKNIQCF. The CDR3, as DNA: TGTACCAGCAACTTTCCCGGGACTAGCGGGACCAAAAACATTCAGTGCTTC.

The sample holds many counts of this clonotype. The chain uses TRBV28 and TRBJ2-4, with D unclear. Trimming removed 7 bases from V and 3 bases from J, with 7 bases in between. Germline V gives CDR1 MDHEN, CDR2 SYDVKM. The CDR3 has 12 amino acids. CDR3 in amino acids: CASKPRKNIQYF. CDR3 nucleotides: TGTGCCAGCAAACCCCGCAAAAACATTCAGTACTTC.

In this sample, this clonotype turned up a few times. The junction departs from the called germline gene at one end, perhaps through a read error. V and J are TRBV30 and TRBJ1-5; possibly TRBD1 for D (5 bases). The germline CDR1 and CDR2 sequences are GTSNPN and SVGIG (reference sequence). The CDR3 is 14 residues long. This CDR3 reads CAWSVQGSNQSQHF. The CDR3 coding sequence is TGTGCCTGGAGTGTGCAGGGTAGCAATCAGTCCCAGCATTTT. Based on the CDR3 plus reference TRBV30 and TRBJ1-5, the full variable domain is SQTIHQWPATLVQPVGSPLSLECTVEGTSNPNLYWYRQAAGRGLQLLFYSVGIGQISSEVPQNLSASRPQDRQFILSSKKLLLSDSGFYLCAWSVQGSNQSQHFGDGTRLSIL.

The chain uses TRBV12-5 and TRBJ2-2, with 7 positions matching TRBD2. The CDR3 runs to 16 residues. The J segment lost 4 bases and the V segment lost 10 bases, leaving 15 bases of the junction unmatched. Germline CDR1 and CDR2: LGHNT and FRNRAP. CDR3 sequence reads: CANAVERGSGTGELFF. The CDR3 coding sequence is TGTGCTAATGCTGTGGAGCGGGGATCAGGCACCGGGGAGCTGTTTTTT.

To note about this clonotype: The junction differs from germline at one of its ends, possibly a read error. The CDR3 nucleotides read TGCGCCAGAAGCCAACACAACGCGCCCGTGGCCCATCATTTT. It specifies CARSQHNAPVAHHF. This chain links TRBV4-1 with TRBJ1-5; D not resolved. CDR3 length: 14 residues. The germline V gene has CDR1 MGHRA and CDR2 YSYEKL.

This clonotype was seen once. The chain links TRBV6-1 to TRBJ2-1; TRBD1 matches at 7 bases. This CDR3 contains 17 residues. Germline CDR1 and CDR2: MNHNS and SASEGT. The trim removed 6 bases at V and 8 bases at J, leaving 19 bases unmatched. The DNA for the CDR3 is TGTGCCAGCAGCCCCGGGACAGAGTTTTGGGGGAGTGATGAGCAGTTCTTC. Protein sequence: CASSPGTEFWGSDEQFF.

This clonotype was seen only once. The chain joins TRBV5-5 to TRBJ2-1; 8 nucleotides agree with TRBD1. In germline, CDR1 is SGHKS, CDR2 YYEKEE (reference sequence). The trim removed 1 base at V and 6 bases at J, leaving 15 bases unmatched. The CDR3 consists of 18 residues. The CDR3 loop reads CASSLYVLVGQGSNEQFF. Written as DNA, the CDR3 is TGTGCCAGCAGCTTGTACGTGTTGGTAGGACAGGGTAGCAATGAGCAGTTCTTC.